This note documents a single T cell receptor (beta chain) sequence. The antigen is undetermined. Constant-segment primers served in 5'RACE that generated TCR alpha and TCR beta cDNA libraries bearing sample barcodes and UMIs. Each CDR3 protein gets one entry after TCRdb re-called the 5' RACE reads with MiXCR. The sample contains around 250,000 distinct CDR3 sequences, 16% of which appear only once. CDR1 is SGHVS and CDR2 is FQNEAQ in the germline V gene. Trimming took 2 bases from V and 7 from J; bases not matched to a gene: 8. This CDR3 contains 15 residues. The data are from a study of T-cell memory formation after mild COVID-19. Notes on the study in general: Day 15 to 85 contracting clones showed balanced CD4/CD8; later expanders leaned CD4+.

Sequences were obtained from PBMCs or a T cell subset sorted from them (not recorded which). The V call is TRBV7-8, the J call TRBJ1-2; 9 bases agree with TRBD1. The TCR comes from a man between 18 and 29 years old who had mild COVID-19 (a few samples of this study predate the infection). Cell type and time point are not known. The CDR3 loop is CASSLQGQGLTGYTF. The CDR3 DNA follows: TGTGCCAGCAGCTTACAAGGACAGGGGCTCACTGGCTACACCTTC.